The 32 T cell receptor beta chains reported below all come from one sample, sequenced in a study of T cell repertoires in cytomegalovirus infection. TCRdb reprocessed the reads via MiXCR and lists one record per CDR3 protein. The table records hundreds of thousands of distinct CDR3 sequences, roughly 33% of them present only once. Which antigens these TCRs recognize remains unknown. The sequencing used cultured PBMCs, collected from culture after CMV antigen stimulation. The source of these receptors is a human donor in good health (CMV status not recorded). Some clones in this sample may be carry-over from other donors' samples.

This clonotype was observed a handful of times. The chain recombines TRBV2 with TRBJ1-6; D gene unclear. Trimming cost V 4 bases and J 10 bases, with 11 bases left between them. The length of the CDR3 is 13 residues. CDR1 is SNHLY and CDR2 is FYNNEI in the germline V gene. CDR3 region: CASSALLGSPLHF. As DNA, the CDR3 is TGTGCCAGCAGTGCCCTCTTGGGATCACCCCTCCACTTT.

This clonotype was picked up a small number of times. The J gene is TRBJ2-1, the V gene TRBV7-2; D remains ambiguous. V was clipped by 4 bases and J by 10 bases, with 14 bases between them. There are 13 residues in the CDR3. Germline V CDR1 and CDR2: SGHTA, FQGNSA. The CDR3 region is CASSSVMKGEQFF. Written as DNA, the CDR3 is TGTGCCAGCAGCTCCGTCATGAAAGGGGAGCAGTTCTTC. The variable domain in full, with the rest retrieved from reference TRBV7-2 and TRBJ2-1, is GAGVSQSPSNKVTEKGKDVELRCDPISGHTALYWYRQSLGQGLEFLIYFQGNSAPDKSGLPSDRFSAERTGGSVSTLTIQRTQQEDSAVYLCASSSVMKGEQFFGPGTRLTVL.

The CDR3 region has the DNA TGTGCCAGCAGTGATATGGAGGGGAGGTCCTATAATTCACCCCTCCACTTT. This sequence encodes CASSDMEGRSYNSPLHF. The chain joins TRBV6-1 to TRBJ1-6; TRBD1 is a possible D gene (5 bases). This CDR3 comprises 17 residues. V was cut by 3 bases and J by 1 base, with 13 bases left in between. CDR1 MNHNS and CDR2 SASEGT come from the germline V gene.

The chain carries TRBV20-1 and TRBJ1-6, with 7 bases identical to TRBD1. Trimming cost V 3 bases and J 8 bases; bases outside gene matches: 4. The germline V gene has CDR1 DFQATT and CDR2 SNEGSKA (reference sequence). The CDR3 has 13 amino acids. The CDR3 nucleotides read TGCAGTGCTAGCAACAGGGGTGATTCACCCCTCCACTTT. This sequence encodes CSASNRGDSPLHF.

The rearrangement joins TRBV20-1 to TRBJ2-1; TRBD2 might be the D (6 bases). Germline V gene data show CDR1 as DFQATT and CDR2 as SNEGSKA (reference sequence). V was trimmed by 0 bases and J by 12 bases, leaving 12 bases between them. This CDR3 has 12 residues. The CDR3 coding sequence is TGCAGTGCTAGAGATCAAACGGAGGGGCAGTTCTTC. Encoded protein: CSARDQTEGQFF.

This clonotype was counted at least ten times. The rearrangement joins TRBV12-3 or TRBV12-4 to TRBJ2-7; 10 nucleotides match TRBD1. J lost 3 bases, V lost 7 bases, and 6 bases had no gene match. The CDR3 extends over 14 amino acids. In DNA form, the CDR3 reads TGTGCCAGCACTTACGGGACAGGGGTCTACGAGCAGTACTTC. This translates into CASTYGTGVYEQYF.

The V call is TRBV7-6, the J call TRBJ2-7; 13 bases fit TRBD2. Germline trimming cut 3 bases from V and 2 bases from J; bases unmatched to any gene: 13. This CDR3 has 19 residues. Per the germline V gene, CDR1 is SGHVS and CDR2 is FNYEAQ. CDR3 protein: CASSFPSGTSGKEPYEQYF. The CDR3 DNA follows: TGTGCCAGCAGCTTCCCGTCAGGGACTAGCGGGAAGGAACCCTACGAGCAGTACTTC.

This chain joins TRBV27 and TRBJ2-3; 8 bases agree with TRBD2. This CDR3 is 16 amino acids long. The V and J ends lost 1 base and 0 bases, in that order; junction bases with no gene match: 3. Germline assignment: CDR1 MNHEY and CDR2 SMNVEV (reference sequence). CDR3 residues: CASSLLGLASTDTQYF. The CDR3 nucleotides read TGTGCCAGCAGTTTATTAGGACTAGCAAGCACAGATACGCAGTATTTT.

This clonotype was seen more than once but under ten times. This chain joins TRBV27 and TRBJ2-1; TRBD1 agrees at 9 bases. The CDR3 runs to 17 residues. V gave up 6 bases and J gave up 6 bases; unmatched junction bases: 15. Germline V gene lookup returns CDR1 MNHEY and CDR2 SMNVEV (reference sequence). CDR3 in DNA: TGTGCCAGCAGCCGCAACAACCGGGACAGGGTCTTCAATGAGCAGTTCTTC. Translating gives CASSRNNRDRVFNEQFF.

V is TRBV19 and J is TRBJ1-2; D unresolved. The CDR3 runs 13 residues. Per germline, CDR1 LNHDA and CDR2 SQIVND (reference sequence). V was cut by 2 bases and J by 3 bases, with 7 bases left in between. The chain's CDR3 is CASSIRADYGYTF. The CDR3 coding sequence is TGTGCCAGTAGTATAAGGGCCGACTATGGCTACACCTTC.

The chain employs TRBV18 and TRBJ2-1; D is unresolved. Looked up from germline, CDR1 is KGHSH and CDR2 is LQKENI. The CDR3 loop spans 15 amino acids. V was pared by 2 bases and J by 2 bases, with 10 bases between. CDR3 in DNA: TGTGCCAGCTCACCATCCAGTCGGACCTACAATGAGCAGTTCTTC. Its translation: CASSPSSRTYNEQFF.

This chain connects TRBV28 to TRBJ1-6, with D perhaps matching TRBD1 (5 bases). Germline assignment: CDR1 MDHEN and CDR2 SYDVKM. V was cut by 4 bases and J by 8 bases, with 6 bases left in between. The CDR3 is made up of 12 amino acids. CDR3 residues: CASSSQDSPLHF. For the CDR3, the DNA is TGTGCCAGCAGTTCACAGGATTCACCCCTCCACTTT.

This clonotype appeared a few times. The rearrangement uses TRBV19 and TRBJ1-2; perhaps TRBD1 as D (5 bases). This CDR3 comprises 15 residues. Germline V gene lookup returns CDR1 LNHDA and CDR2 SQIVND (reference sequence). Trimming removed 6 bases at V and 0 bases at J, with 14 bases between. CDR3 amino acids: CASRTGETANYGYTF. The CDR3 region has the DNA TGTGCCAGTAGGACGGGGGAAACAGCTAACTATGGCTACACCTTC.

This clonotype was seen a handful of times. V and J are TRBV20-1 and TRBJ2-6; tentative D call: TRBD2 (5 bases). CDR1 is DFQATT and CDR2 is SNEGSKA in the germline V gene (reference sequence). This CDR3 is built from 16 residues. Between the trimmed V and J ends, which lost 0 bases and 2 bases, there was a span of 11 bases. CDR3 loop: CSARDIWTPGANVLTF. CDR3 sequence (DNA): TGCAGTGCTAGAGATATCTGGACTCCTGGGGCCAACGTCCTGACTTTC.

The gene calls are TRBV10-3 and TRBJ2-5; possible D gene TRBD2, 5 bases. The CDR3 contains 14 residues. Trimming removed 0 bases from V and 4 bases from J, with 9 bases in between. Germline V gene data show CDR1 as ENHRY and CDR2 as SYGVKD. The CDR3 is CAISESTSRETQYF. The DNA of the CDR3 is TGTGCCATCAGTGAGTCTACTAGTCGAGAGACCCAGTACTTC.

This rearrangement joins TRBV6-1 to TRBJ2-1; D perhaps matches TRBD2 (6 bases). The CDR3 length is 16 residues. Trimming removed 3 bases from V and 2 bases from J, with 14 bases in between. Per germline, CDR1 MNHNS and CDR2 SASEGT. The CDR3 sequence: CASSDFEGGAYNEQFF. The CDR3 region has the DNA TGTGCCAGCAGTGACTTTGAGGGAGGCGCCTACAATGAGCAGTTCTTC.

This clonotype was seen many times. The V gene is TRBV7-9, the J gene TRBJ2-5, with no clear D. V lost 5 bases, J lost 2 bases, and 9 bases lay in between. Germline V gives CDR1 SEHNR, CDR2 FQNEAQ (reference sequence). This CDR3 comprises 13 residues. The CDR3 bases are TGTGCCAGCAGCCCCCCCGGGCAAGAGACCCAGTACTTC. This sequence encodes CASSPPGQETQYF. Variable domain in full (rest from reference TRBV7-9 and TRBJ2-5): DTGVSQNPRHKITKRGQNVTFRCDPISEHNRLYWYRQTLGQGPEFLTYFQNEAQLEKSRLLSDRFSAERPKGSFSTLEIQRTEQGDSAMYLCASSPPGQETQYFGPGTRLLVL.

This chain joins TRBV19 and TRBJ1-1; D remains ambiguous. From germline, CDR1 is LNHDA and CDR2 SQIVND (reference sequence). The CDR3 spans 14 residues. Trimming pared 5 bases from V and 5 bases from J, leaving 15 bases between. CDR3 residues: CASSSPLLGTEAFF. The CDR3 DNA reads as TGTGCCAGTAGTTCTCCACTGTTGGGGACTGAAGCTTTCTTT.

This clonotype has only a few counts. The gene calls are TRBV6-2 or TRBV6-3 and TRBJ2-3, with a weak D call TRBD2 (5 bases). Germline V lookup: CDR1 MNHEY, CDR2 SVGEGT. Trimming took off 5 bases at V and 6 bases at J, with 12 bases between the two ends. The CDR3 is made up of 13 amino acids. CDR3 loop: CASSATRPDTQYF. DNA of the CDR3: TGTGCCAGCAGTGCTACTAGGCCCGATACGCAGTATTTT.

The chain has TRBV7-6 and TRBJ2-1, with D perhaps matching TRBD1 (6 bases). CDR1 is SGHVS, CDR2 FNYEAQ, per germline. The CDR3 runs to 16 residues. Trimming removed 5 bases at V and 4 bases at J, with 18 bases between. CDR3 DNA: TGTGCCAGCAGCCCCCGGCAGGGGACCACTTACAATGAGCAGTTCTTC. It encodes CASSPRQGTTYNEQFF.

The chain couples TRBV2 to TRBJ2-5; TRBD2 matches 10 bases. Losses at the gene ends were 4 bases for V and 1 base for J; bases not matched to a gene: 6. Per the germline V gene, CDR1 is SNHLY and CDR2 is FYNNEI. The CDR3 is 16 residues long. CDR3 nucleotide sequence: TGTGCCAGCAGTGTTTTAGCGGGGGGCCCCCAAGAGACCCAGTACTTC. As protein: CASSVLAGGPQETQYF.

This clonotype was observed at least ten times. The V and J genes are TRBV7-2 and TRBJ1-1; no clear D. The CDR3 covers 17 residues. V was pared by 1 base and J by 0 bases, with 15 bases between. Germline assignment: CDR1 SGHTA and CDR2 FQGNSA. CDR3 region: CASSLVSGPGMNTEAFF. For the CDR3, the DNA is TGTGCCAGCAGCTTAGTGTCGGGCCCGGGGATGAACACTGAAGCTTTCTTT.

This clonotype was picked up a small number of times. The chain uses TRBV10-3 and TRBJ2-3; 12 bases are shared with TRBD2. The CDR3 has 16 residues. CDR1 and CDR2 from the germline V gene are ENHRY and SYGVKD. V lost 6 bases to trimming and J lost 4 bases; unmatched junction nucleotides: 8. CDR3 loop: CAISQTSGGPSDTQYF. The CDR3 coding sequence is TGTGCCATCAGCCAAACTAGCGGGGGGCCATCAGATACGCAGTATTTT.

This clonotype has a handful of counts. The V and J genes are TRBV9 and TRBJ1-6; D not certain. There are 13 residues in the CDR3. Per the germline V gene, CDR1 is SGDLS and CDR2 is YYNGEE. Trimming removed 0 bases from V and 9 bases from J, with 7 bases in between. The CDR3 here is CASSVEFGSPLHF. CDR3 coding DNA: TGTGCCAGCAGCGTAGAATTTGGTTCACCCCTCCACTTT. Full variable domain (rest looked up from reference TRBV9 and TRBJ1-6): DSGVTQTPKHLITATGQRVTLRCSPRSGDLSVYWYQQSLDQGLQFLIQYYNGEERAKGNILERFSAQQFPDLHSELNLSSLELGDSALYFCASSVEFGSPLHFGNGTRLTVT.

This clonotype was observed a few times. This sequence joins TRBV6-2 or TRBV6-3 and TRBJ2-1; no firm D call. The CDR3 runs 16 residues. Germline V gene sequence: CDR1 MNHEY, CDR2 SVGEGT. V lost 6 bases and J lost 0, with 15 bases in between. The CDR3 spells CASSRARTSSYNEQFF. The CDR3 DNA follows: TGTGCCAGCAGCCGCGCGAGGACCAGCTCCTACAATGAGCAGTTCTTC.

The CDR3 reads CASSGDGGYTF. The CDR3 DNA sequence: TGTGCCAGCAGTGGGGACGGCGGCTACACCTTC. The chain is built from TRBV6-1 and TRBJ1-2; D is perhaps TRBD1 (5 bases). The CDR3 consists of 11 residues. V was trimmed by 4 bases and J by 8 bases, leaving 8 bases between them. From germline, CDR1 is MNHNS and CDR2 SASEGT.

The chain has TRBV6-6 and TRBJ1-1; D gene ambiguous. CDR1 is MNHNY and CDR2 is SVGAGI in the germline V gene (reference sequence). The CDR3 is made up of 17 amino acids. V dropped 4 bases and J dropped 6 bases, with 24 bases sitting between them. The CDR3: CASSSLGPKLEGPEAFF. The DNA for the CDR3 is TGTGCCAGCAGTTCCCTGGGTCCCAAATTGGAGGGCCCTGAAGCTTTCTTT.

J is TRBJ1-4 and V is TRBV7-2; D might be TRBD1 (6 bases). Germline CDR1 is SGHTA and CDR2 is FQGNSA. The V gene lost 5 bases and the J gene lost 7 bases, with 17 bases spanning the gap. CDR3 size: 15 residues. The CDR3 DNA sequence: TGTGCCAGCAGCCCCAGCGTGGGGGCTGGTGAAAAACTGTTTTTT. It codes for CASSPSVGAGEKLFF.

In this sample, this clonotype turned up a few times. V is TRBV4-2 and J is TRBJ1-5; D not resolved. CDR1 and CDR2 from the germline V gene are LGHNA and YNFKEQ. Trimming removed 0 bases at V and 2 bases at J, with 11 bases between. The length of the CDR3 is 16 residues. The CDR3: CASSQDYRGGNQPQHF. CDR3 coding DNA: TGTGCCAGCAGCCAAGATTATCGCGGAGGCAATCAGCCCCAGCATTTT.

This clonotype has more than one count but fewer than ten. This chain connects TRBV7-2 to TRBJ2-7; D is possibly TRBD2 (6 bases). CDR1 and CDR2 from the germline V gene are SGHTA and FQGNSA. Trimming left V 1 base short and J 5 bases short, with 27 bases between. The CDR3 is 19 residues long. The CDR3 reads CASSLVPLRTSIGPNEQYF. In DNA form, the CDR3 reads TGTGCCAGCAGCTTAGTACCCTTAAGAACTAGCATTGGTCCTAACGAGCAGTACTTC.

The chain employs TRBV12-3 or TRBV12-4 and TRBJ2-1; 8 nucleotides match TRBD1. The V segment lost 7 bases and the J segment 0 bases; nucleotides outside the gene matches: 5. The CDR3 is 15 amino acids. The CDR3 coding sequence is TGTGCCAGCAACCAGGGGGCTGGCTCCTACAATGAGCAGTTCTTC. Protein sequence: CASNQGAGSYNEQFF.

This clonotype has just a few counts. In nucleotides, the CDR3 is TGTGCCAGCAGAGAAGGAGCCGAGGGGTACTTC. Amino acids: CASREGAEGYF. J is TRBJ2-7 and V is TRBV6-2 or TRBV6-3, with D perhaps matching TRBD2 (5 bases). From germline, CDR1 is MNHEY and CDR2 SVGEGT. The ends were cut back, 6 bases at V and 12 bases at J, with 15 bases in the middle. CDR3 length: 11 residues.